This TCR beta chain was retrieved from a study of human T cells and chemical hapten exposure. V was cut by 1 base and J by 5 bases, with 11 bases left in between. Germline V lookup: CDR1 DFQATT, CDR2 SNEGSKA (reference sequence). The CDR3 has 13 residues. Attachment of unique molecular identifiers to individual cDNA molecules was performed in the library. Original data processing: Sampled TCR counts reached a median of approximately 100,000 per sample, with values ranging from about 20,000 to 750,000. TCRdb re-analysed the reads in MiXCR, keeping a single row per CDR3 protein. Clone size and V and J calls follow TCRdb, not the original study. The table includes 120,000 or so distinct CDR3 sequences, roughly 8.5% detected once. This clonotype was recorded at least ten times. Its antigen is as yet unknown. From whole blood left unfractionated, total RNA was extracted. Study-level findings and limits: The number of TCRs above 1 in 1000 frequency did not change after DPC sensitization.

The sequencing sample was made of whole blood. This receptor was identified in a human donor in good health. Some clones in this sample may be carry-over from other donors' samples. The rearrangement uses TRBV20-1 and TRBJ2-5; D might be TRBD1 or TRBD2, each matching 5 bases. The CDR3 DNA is TGCAGTGCTAGAGTCGGGGCGATTGAGACCCAGTACTTC. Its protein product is CSARVGAIETQYF.